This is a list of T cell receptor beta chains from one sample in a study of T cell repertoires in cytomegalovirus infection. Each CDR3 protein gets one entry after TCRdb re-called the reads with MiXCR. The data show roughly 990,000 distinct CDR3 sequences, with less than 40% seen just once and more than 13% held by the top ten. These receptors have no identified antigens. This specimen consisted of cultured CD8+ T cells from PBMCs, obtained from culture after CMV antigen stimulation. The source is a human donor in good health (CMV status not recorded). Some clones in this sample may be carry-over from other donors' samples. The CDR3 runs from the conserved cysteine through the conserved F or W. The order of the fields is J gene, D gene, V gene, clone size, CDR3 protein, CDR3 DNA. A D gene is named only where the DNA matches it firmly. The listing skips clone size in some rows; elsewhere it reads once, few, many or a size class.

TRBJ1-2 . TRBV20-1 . CSARDPQASYGYTF TGCAGTGCTAGAGATCCCCAGGCTTCGTATGGCTACACCTTC
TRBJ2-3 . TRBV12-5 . CASGFNFGELTDTQYF TGTGCTAGTGGTTTTAATTTCGGGGAGCTCACAGATACGCAGTATTTT
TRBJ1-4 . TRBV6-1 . CASSPEGRSNEKLFF TGTGCCAGCAGCCCTGAAGGGCGATCTAATGAAAAACTGTTTTTT
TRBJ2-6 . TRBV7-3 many CASSYPGANVLTF TGTGCCAGCAGCTATCCTGGGGCCAACGTCCTGACTTTC
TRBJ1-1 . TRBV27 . CASANRVGRQTEAFF TGTGCCAGCGCAAACAGGGTGGGGCGCCAAACTGAAGCTTTCTTT
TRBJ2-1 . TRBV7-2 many CASSLVPTNEQFF TGTGCCAGCAGCTTAGTCCCGACGAATGAGCAGTTCTTC
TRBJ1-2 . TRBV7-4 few CASSLPGFDGYTF TGTGCCAGCAGCTTGCCAGGGTTTGATGGCTACACCTTC
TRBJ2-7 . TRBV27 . CASSYGYQQYF TGTGCCAGCAGTTATGGGTATCAGCAGTACTTC
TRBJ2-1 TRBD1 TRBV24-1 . CATSDPVDRGLNNEQFF TGTGCCACCAGTGATCCAGTGGACAGGGGGCTTAACAATGAGCAGTTCTTC
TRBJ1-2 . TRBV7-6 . CVSSLERAGGHGYTF TGTGTCAGCAGCTTAGAAAGGGCAGGAGGGCATGGCTACACCTTC
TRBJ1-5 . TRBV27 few CASSFSGPNQPQHF TGTGCCAGCAGTTTTAGTGGTCCGAATCAGCCCCAGCATTTT
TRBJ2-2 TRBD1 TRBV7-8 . CASSLSRTGMGLYAGELFF TGTGCCAGCAGCTTATCGAGGACAGGGATGGGTTTATACGCCGGGGAGCTGTTTTTT
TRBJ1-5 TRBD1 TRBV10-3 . CAISGQGANQPQHF TGTGCCATCAGTGGACAGGGGGCGAACCAGCCCCAGCATTTT
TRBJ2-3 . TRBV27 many CASSWRGGDTQYF TGTGCCAGCAGTTGGCGGGGAGGAGATACGCAGTATTTT
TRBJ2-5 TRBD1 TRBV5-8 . CASSLGQGSPQETQYF TGTGCCAGCAGCCTAGGACAGGGGTCTCCCCAAGAGACCCAGTACTTC
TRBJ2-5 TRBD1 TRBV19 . CASSMTDRGFFQETQYF TGTGCCAGTAGTATGACGGACAGGGGGTTTTTTCAAGAGACCCAGTACTTC
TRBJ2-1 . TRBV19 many CASSITGYNEQFF TGTGCCAGTAGTATTACGGGGTACAATGAGCAGTTCTTC
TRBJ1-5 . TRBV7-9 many CASSLVGSNQPQHF TGTGCCAGCAGTTTAGTAGGTAGCAATCAGCCCCAGCATTTT